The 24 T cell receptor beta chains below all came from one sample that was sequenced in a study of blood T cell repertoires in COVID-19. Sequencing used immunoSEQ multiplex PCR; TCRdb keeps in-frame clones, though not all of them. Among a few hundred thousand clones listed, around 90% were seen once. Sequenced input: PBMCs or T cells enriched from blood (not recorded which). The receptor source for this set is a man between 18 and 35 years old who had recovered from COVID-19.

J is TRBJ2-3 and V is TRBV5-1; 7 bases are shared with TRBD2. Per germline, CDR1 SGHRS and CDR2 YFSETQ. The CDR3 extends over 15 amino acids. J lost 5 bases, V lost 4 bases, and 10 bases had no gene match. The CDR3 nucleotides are TGCGCCAGCAGCCCTCTGGGGGGGGGAGGAGATACGCAGTATTTT. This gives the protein CASSPLGGGGDTQYF.

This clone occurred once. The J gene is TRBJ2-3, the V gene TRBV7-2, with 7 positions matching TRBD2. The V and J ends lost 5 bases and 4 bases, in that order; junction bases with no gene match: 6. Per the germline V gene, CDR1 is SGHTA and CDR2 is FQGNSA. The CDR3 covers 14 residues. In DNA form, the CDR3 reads TGTGCCAGCAGCAAATGGGGGGGACCAGATACGCAGTATTTT. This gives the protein CASSKWGGPDTQYF.

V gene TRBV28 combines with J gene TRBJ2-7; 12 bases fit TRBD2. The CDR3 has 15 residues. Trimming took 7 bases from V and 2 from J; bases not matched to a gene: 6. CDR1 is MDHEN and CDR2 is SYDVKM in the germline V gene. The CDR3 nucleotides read TGTGCCAGCACCCGGGGACTAGCGGGCACCTACGAGCAGTACTTC. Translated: CASTRGLAGTYEQYF.

The chain's CDR3 is CATSRARQRNTEAFF. The CDR3 DNA sequence: TGTGCCACCAGCAGAGCGAGACAGAGGAACACTGAAGCTTTCTTT. V usage is TRBV15 and J usage is TRBJ1-1; the D gene is possibly TRBD1 (5 bases). Trimming removed 1 base from V and 1 base from J, with 10 bases in between. Germline V gene sequence: CDR1 LNHNV, CDR2 YYDKDF (reference sequence). The CDR3 is 15 amino acids.

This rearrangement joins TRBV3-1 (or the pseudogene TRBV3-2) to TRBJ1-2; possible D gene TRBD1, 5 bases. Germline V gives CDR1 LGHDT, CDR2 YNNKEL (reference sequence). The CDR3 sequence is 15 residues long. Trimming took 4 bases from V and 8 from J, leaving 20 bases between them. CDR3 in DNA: TGTGCCAGCAGCCTCAGACGTCCCAGGGCGAGCGGCTACACCTTC. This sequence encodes CASSLRRPRASGYTF.

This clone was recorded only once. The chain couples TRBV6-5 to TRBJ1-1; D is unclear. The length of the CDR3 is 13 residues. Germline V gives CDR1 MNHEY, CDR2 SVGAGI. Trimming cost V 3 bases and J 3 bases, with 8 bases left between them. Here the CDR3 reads CASSYREDTEAFF. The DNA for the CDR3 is TGTGCCAGCAGTTATCGGGAGGACACTGAAGCTTTCTTT.

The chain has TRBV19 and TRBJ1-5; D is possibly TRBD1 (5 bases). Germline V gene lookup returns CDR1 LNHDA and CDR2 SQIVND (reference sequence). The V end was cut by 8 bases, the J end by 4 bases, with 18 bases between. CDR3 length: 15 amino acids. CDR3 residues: CASSPPVGRNQPQHF. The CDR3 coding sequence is TGTGCCAGTTCCCCTCCGGTGGGGCGGAATCAGCCCCAGCATTTT.

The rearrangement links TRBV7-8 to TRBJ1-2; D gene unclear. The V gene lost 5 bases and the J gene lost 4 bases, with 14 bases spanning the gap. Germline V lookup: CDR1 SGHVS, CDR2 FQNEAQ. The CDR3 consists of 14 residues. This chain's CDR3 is CASSPTGVPYGYTF. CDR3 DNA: TGTGCCAGCAGCCCCACCGGGGTGCCCTATGGCTACACCTTC.

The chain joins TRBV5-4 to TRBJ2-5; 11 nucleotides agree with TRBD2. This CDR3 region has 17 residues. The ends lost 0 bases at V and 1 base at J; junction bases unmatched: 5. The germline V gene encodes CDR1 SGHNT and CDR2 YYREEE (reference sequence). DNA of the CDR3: TGTGCCAGCAGCTTGGGTTCTAGCGGGGGGCGCCAAGAGACCCAGTACTTC. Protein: CASSLGSSGGRQETQYF.

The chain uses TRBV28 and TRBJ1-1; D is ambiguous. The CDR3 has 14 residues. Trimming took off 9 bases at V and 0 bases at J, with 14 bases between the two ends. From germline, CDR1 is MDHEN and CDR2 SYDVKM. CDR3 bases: TGTGCCAGTCAATACCGGGTATTGAACACTGAAGCTTTCTTT. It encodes CASQYRVLNTEAFF.

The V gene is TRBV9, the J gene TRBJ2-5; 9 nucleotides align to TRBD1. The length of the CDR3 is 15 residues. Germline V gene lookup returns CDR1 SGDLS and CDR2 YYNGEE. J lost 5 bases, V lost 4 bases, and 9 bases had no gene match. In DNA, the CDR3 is TGTGCCAGCAGCTTCGCGGACAGGGGAATCGAGACCCAGTACTTC. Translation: CASSFADRGIETQYF.

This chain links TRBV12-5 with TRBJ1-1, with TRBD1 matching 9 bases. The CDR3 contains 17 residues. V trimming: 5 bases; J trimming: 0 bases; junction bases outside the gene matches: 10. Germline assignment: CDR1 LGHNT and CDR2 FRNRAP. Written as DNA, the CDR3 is TGTGCTAGTGGTAATGGGACAGGGAAACGGATGAACACTGAAGCTTTCTTT. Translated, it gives CASGNGTGKRMNTEAFF.

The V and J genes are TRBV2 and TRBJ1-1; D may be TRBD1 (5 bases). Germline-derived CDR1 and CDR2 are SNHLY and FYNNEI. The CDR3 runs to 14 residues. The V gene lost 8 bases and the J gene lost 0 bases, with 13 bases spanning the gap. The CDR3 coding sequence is TGTGCCAGCGTTTATGTACAGGTGAACACTGAAGCTTTCTTT. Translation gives CASVYVQVNTEAFF.

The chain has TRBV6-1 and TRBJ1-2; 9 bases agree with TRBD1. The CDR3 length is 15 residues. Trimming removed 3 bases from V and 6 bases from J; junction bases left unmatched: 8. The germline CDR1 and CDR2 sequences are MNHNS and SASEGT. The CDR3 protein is CASSEGDRATHGYTF. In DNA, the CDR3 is TGTGCCAGCAGTGAGGGGGACAGGGCGACACATGGCTACACCTTC.

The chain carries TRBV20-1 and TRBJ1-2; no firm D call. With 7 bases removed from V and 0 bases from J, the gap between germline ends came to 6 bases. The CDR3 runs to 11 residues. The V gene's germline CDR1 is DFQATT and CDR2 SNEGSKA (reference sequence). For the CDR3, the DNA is TGCAGTGGCGTAGCTAACTATGGCTACACCTTC. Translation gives CSGVANYGYTF.

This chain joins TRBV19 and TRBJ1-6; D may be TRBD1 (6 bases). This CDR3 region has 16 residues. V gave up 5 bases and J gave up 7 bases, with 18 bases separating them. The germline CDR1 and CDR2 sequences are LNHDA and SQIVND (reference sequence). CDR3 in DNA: TGTGCCAGTAGTCCTTCCGGCAGGGGACTAAATTCACCCCTCCACTTT. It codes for CASSPSGRGLNSPLHF.

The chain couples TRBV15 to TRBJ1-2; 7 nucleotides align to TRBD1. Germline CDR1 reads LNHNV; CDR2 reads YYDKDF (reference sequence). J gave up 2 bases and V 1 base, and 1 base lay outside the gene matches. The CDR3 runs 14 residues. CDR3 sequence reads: CATSRVGQNYGYTF. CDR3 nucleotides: TGTGCCACCAGCAGAGTGGGACAGAACTATGGCTACACCTTC.

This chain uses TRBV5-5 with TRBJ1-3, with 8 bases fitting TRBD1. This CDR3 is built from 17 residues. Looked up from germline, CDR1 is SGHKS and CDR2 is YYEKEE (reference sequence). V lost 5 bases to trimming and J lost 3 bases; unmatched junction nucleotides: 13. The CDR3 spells CASRLREQGAYGNTIYF. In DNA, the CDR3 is TGTGCCAGCAGGCTACGGGAGCAGGGGGCTTATGGAAACACCATATATTTT.

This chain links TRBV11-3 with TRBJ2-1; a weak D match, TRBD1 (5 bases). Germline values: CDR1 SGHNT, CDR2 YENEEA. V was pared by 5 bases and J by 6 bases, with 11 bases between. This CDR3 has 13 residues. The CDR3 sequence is CASSNSQGNEQFF. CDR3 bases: TGTGCCAGCAGCAATTCCCAGGGCAATGAGCAGTTCTTC.

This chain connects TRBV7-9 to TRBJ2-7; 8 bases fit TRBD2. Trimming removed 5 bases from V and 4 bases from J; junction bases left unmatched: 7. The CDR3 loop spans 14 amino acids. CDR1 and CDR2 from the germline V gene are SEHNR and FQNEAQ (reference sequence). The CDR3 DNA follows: TGTGCCAGCAGCCCAGGCGGGGGGAGTTACGAGCAGTACTTC. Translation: CASSPGGGSYEQYF. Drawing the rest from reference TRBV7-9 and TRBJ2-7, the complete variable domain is DTGVSQNPRHKITKRGQNVTFRCDPISEHNRLYWYRQTLGQGPEFLTYFQNEAQLEKSRLLSDRFSAERPKGSFSTLEIQRTEQGDSAMYLCASSPGGGSYEQYFGPGTRLTVT.

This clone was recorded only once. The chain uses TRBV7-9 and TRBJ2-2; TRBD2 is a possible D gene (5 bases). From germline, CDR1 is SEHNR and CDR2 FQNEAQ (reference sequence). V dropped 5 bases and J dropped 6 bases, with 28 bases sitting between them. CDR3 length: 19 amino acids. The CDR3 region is CASSRTTATMREFSGELFF. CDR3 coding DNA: TGTGCCAGCAGCCGAACTACAGCGACTATGAGGGAATTCTCCGGGGAGCTGTTTTTT. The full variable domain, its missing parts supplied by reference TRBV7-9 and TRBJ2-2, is DTGVSQNPRHKITKRGQNVTFRCDPISEHNRLYWYRQTLGQGPEFLTYFQNEAQLEKSRLLSDRFSAERPKGSFSTLEIQRTEQGDSAMYLCASSRTTATMREFSGELFFGEGSRLTVL.

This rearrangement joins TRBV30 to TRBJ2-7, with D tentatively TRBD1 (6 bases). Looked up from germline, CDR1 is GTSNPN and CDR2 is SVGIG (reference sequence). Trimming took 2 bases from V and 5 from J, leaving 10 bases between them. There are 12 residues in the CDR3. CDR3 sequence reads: CAWSPRGHEQYF. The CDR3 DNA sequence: TGTGCCTGGAGTCCCAGGGGCCACGAGCAGTACTTC.

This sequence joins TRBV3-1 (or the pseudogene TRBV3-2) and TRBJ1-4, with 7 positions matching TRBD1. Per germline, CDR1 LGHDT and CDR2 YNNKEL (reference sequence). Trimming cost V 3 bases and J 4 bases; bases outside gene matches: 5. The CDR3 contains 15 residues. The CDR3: CASSQGDRNNEKLFF. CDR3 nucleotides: TGTGCCAGCAGCCAGGGGGACAGAAATAATGAAAAACTGTTTTTT.

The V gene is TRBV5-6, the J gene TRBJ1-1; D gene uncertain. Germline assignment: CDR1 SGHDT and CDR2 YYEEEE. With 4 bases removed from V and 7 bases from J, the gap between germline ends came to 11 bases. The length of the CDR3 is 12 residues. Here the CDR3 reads CASSPVPYEAFF. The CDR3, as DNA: TGTGCCAGCAGCCCCGTCCCTTATGAAGCTTTCTTT.